This T cell receptor beta chain was found in a study of cytomegalovirus exposure and HLA in healthy donors. The CDR3 spans 16 residues. V trimming: 1 base; J trimming: 3 bases; junction bases outside the gene matches: 7. The germline gives CDR1 SGHDN, CDR2 FVKESK. Vbeta (60) and Jbeta (13) primers were used in the PCR. Profiled with immunoSEQ multiplex PCR; TCRdb holds only in-frame clones, not every one. The sample lists around 110,000 clones; 8% to 10% were seen once. The chain joins TRBV14 to TRBJ1-2, with 8 bases lining up with TRBD1. This receptor was identified in a man younger than 40 in good health and CMV-seronegative. The sequencing input was PBMCs. The CDR3 protein is CASSQAGQGFDYGYTF. CDR3 DNA sequence: TGTGCCAGCAGCCAAGCCGGACAGGGTTTCGACTATGGCTACACCTTC.